This TCR beta chain came from a study of shared clonotypes between healthy human individuals (dated by TCRdb to the early 2020s). With regard to the full study: The cohort included a few men and two women between 18 and 49 years of age. For each donor, CD4 naive and CD4 memory were each run on three plates, CD8 naive on two plates, and CD8 memory on one plate. To estimate repertoire size and how much clonotypes are shared between individuals, the study performed deep sequencing of blood TCR repertoires from roughly five healthy adults. To increase sequencing depth and limit assay-specific biases, different laboratories used diverse techniques to prepare libraries and sequence TCR repertoires. Each donor's leukapheresis produced roughly between roughly 0.85 and 9.5 billion PBMCs. Overall results and qualifications from the work: The genetic and exposure-history diversity represented was limited by the small number of donors. Sampling was limited to blood, and TCR repertoires in tissue likely differ from TCR repertoires in blood. Across four donors, approximately 4.6% of naive CD4, around 3.3% of naive CD8, 2% to 2.5% of memory CD4, and approximately 0.4% of memory CD8 clonotypes were shared. Compared with non-shared clonotypes, clonotypes shared by all four sorted-subset donors had higher generation probabilities. Incomplete sequencing was indicated by rarefaction of sorted-subset datasets, despite the large sequencing depth. Pairwise subsampling indicated that sequencing depth was expected to affect the degree of clonotype sharing among donors. Estimated clonotype richness was generally larger for naive than for memory subsets.

Using the deep immunoSEQ assay, TCR CDR3 regions were amplified from genomic DNA by multiplex PCR. Genomic DNA extracted from each cell subset was distributed evenly over all wells of several immunoSEQ 96-well plates, and each plate served as one replicate. For sorted subsets, around 0.2 ug of genomic DNA, equivalent to 25,000 to 35,000 T cell genomes, went into each replicate PCR. Purified libraries were measured with a Qubit 3.0 fluorometer, size-checked on a Bioanalyzer 2100, and measured again with the KAPA Library Quantification kit. Every immunoSEQ 96-well plate was sequenced on a separate single-read 150-cycle Illumina NextSeq 550 flow cell. The study's own analysis went as follows. Because the immunoSEQ output included only junctional sequences and no quality scores, the filtering could not be the same as the filtering used for full-length reads. To assign V/J genes and CDR3, sequences were annotated against IMGT germline references using PyIR, a Python wrapper for IgBLAST v1.9. Reads were removed for weak V/J assignments (E-value above 1e-6), missing CDR3, stop codons, out-of-frame junctions, or ambiguous translated residues. V3J clonotypes were defined by identical inferred V gene, J gene, and CDR3 amino acid sequence. Percentage overlap between repertoires was calculated by dividing the number of shared unique clonotypes by the size of the smaller repertoire. Three approaches were used to assess repertoire richness: RTK rarefaction, the Chao1 estimator, and Recon v2.1 estimates of unobserved clonotypes. Generation probabilities were computed with OLGA for all TCRbeta clonotypes obtained by the gDNA method from several donors. Drawn from immuneACCESS, this table holds only the in-frame rearrangements with V and J called that TCRdb kept. Clones are partly lost; checked studies trace under half to an unresolved V gene and leave the rest unexplained. D and trimming were read from the DNA, whereas the V and J calls and clone size are those reported in that table. The sample table lists roughly 110,000 clones, around 65% of them with a count of one. In total, the top ten clones hold about 22% of the sample.

Notes on this clone: Its antigen remains undetermined. There are no base qualities to consult, and no much larger clone falls within one base.

Healthy HIV-negative adults with no recently reported acute infections or vaccinations were included as donors. Only Caucasian adults living in Nashville, Tennessee, USA were represented among the donors. CD8 memory samples were composed of magnetically selected CD45RO+ cells combined with CCR7-negative CD45RA+ effector memory (TemRA) cells. Blood was collected by leukapheresis, and PBMCs were isolated by Ficoll-Histopaque density gradient centrifugation and then cryopreserved in liquid nitrogen vapor phase. Analytical flow cytometry was used to check the purity and quantity of every magnetically sorted T cell population. From each sorted fraction, genomic DNA was isolated and quantified by UV absorbance on a Nanodrop 2000c. Including cysteine and phenylalanine, the CDR3 has 13 amino acids. Of the read, only the CDR3 DNA is kept; its 39 bases are in frame from base 1. CDR1 and CDR2 are read off the germline V gene (reference sequence) as SEHNR and FQNEAQ. V is cut by 1 base and J by 8 bases, and the space between the germline ends is 9 bases.

The sequence is built from TRBV7-9 and TRBJ2-1, with the identity of the D gene unclear. The TCR originated in a woman in her twenties or thirties in good health. Sequencing was done on a sample of memory CD8+ T cells sorted from blood. The cell subset or site label of this sample denotes: CD45RO+ cells pooled with CCR7-negative TemRA cells. For the CDR3, the sequence is CASSLESGDEQFF. Read as DNA, the sequence is TGTGCCAGCAGCTTAGAAAGTGGCGATGAGCAGTTCTTC.